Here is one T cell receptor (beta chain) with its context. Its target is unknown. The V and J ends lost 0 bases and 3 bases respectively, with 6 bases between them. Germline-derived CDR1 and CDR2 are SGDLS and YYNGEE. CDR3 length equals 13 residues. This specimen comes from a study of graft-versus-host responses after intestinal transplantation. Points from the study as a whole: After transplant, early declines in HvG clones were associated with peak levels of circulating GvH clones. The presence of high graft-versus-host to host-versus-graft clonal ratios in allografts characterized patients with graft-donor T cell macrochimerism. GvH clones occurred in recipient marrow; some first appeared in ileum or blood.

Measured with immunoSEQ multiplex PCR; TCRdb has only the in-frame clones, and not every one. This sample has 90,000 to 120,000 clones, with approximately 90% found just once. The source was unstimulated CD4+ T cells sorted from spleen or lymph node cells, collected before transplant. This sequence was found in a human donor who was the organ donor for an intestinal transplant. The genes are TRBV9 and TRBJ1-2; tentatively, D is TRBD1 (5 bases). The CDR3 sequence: CASSVEGDYGYTF. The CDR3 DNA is TGTGCCAGCAGCGTAGAAGGGGACTATGGCTACACCTTC.